Below are 7 T cell receptor beta chains sequenced from a single sample in a study of graft-versus-host responses after intestinal transplantation. Method: immunoSEQ multiplex PCR; TCRdb's copy keeps in-frame clones and lacks some. The sample shows roughly 70,000 clones, approximately 84% of them seen only once. These receptors have no known antigen. The source was unstimulated CD4+ T cells sorted from spleen or lymph node cells, collected before transplant. The receptors shown here come from a human donor who was the organ donor for an intestinal transplant.

This clone was seen a single time. The J gene is TRBJ2-3, the V gene TRBV6-5, with 7 bases aligning to TRBD1. CDR1 MNHEY and CDR2 SVGAGI come from the germline V gene. The ends lost 0 bases at V and 1 base at J; junction bases unmatched: 1. The length of the CDR3 is 15 residues. The CDR3 sequence: CASSYSRGCTDTQYF. Written as DNA, the CDR3 is TGTGCCAGCAGTTACTCCAGGGGGTGCACAGATACGCAGTATTTT.

The chain joins TRBV14 to TRBJ1-4; the D gene is possibly TRBD1 (5 bases). CDR3 length equals 14 residues. Trimming shortened V by 1 base and J by 8 bases, and 11 bases separated the two germline ends. CDR1 is SGHDN and CDR2 is FVKESK in the germline V gene. DNA for the CDR3: TGTGCCAGCAGCCAAGTAGGGGTCGCAGAAAAACTGTTTTTT. As protein: CASSQVGVAEKLFF.

This chain connects TRBV4-3 to TRBJ2-2; 7 nucleotides align to TRBD1. Germline values: CDR1 LGHNA, CDR2 YSLEER. CDR3 length: 15 residues. The ends lost 4 bases at V and 5 bases at J; junction bases unmatched: 7. The CDR3 reads CASSLATTGTGELFF. CDR3 in DNA: TGCGCCAGCAGCCTAGCGACGACAGGGACCGGGGAGCTGTTTTTT.

The chain uses TRBV28 and TRBJ2-7; 8 nucleotides line up with TRBD1. CDR1 and CDR2 from the germline V gene are MDHEN and SYDVKM. CDR3 length: 15 residues. The trim removed 2 bases at V and 4 bases at J, leaving 7 bases unmatched. CDR3 in amino acids: CASSLSGQGTYEQYV. The CDR3, as DNA: TGTGCCAGCAGTTTAAGCGGACAGGGCACATACGAGCAGTACGTC.

The V and J genes are TRBV10-3 and TRBJ1-2, with 7 bases identical to TRBD1. Per germline, CDR1 ENHRY and CDR2 SYGVKD. This CDR3 has 15 residues. V lost 5 bases and J lost 4; bases outside the gene matches: 10. This chain's CDR3 is CAISYRTRGSYGYTF. CDR3 coding DNA: TGTGCCATCAGTTACAGGACCAGGGGGTCCTATGGCTACACCTTC.

V is TRBV7-2 and J is TRBJ2-2; 8 bases line up with TRBD2. J was trimmed by 6 bases and V by 4 bases; bases with no gene match: 4. Germline CDR1 reads SGHTA; CDR2 reads FQGNSA. CDR3 size: 14 residues. The CDR3 DNA is TGTGCCAGCAGCTCTTTAGCGGGGCCCGGGGAGCTGTTTTTT. Its translation: CASSSLAGPGELFF.

This clone was picked up a small number of times. The genes are TRBV18 and TRBJ1-2; 9 bases align to TRBD1. V lost 5 bases to trimming and J lost 7 bases; unmatched junction nucleotides: 5. CDR1 is KGHSH and CDR2 is LQKENI in the germline V gene. The CDR3 has 13 amino acids. The CDR3 DNA follows: TGTGCCAGCTCATCCGGGACAGGGATTGGCTACACCTTC. Translated, it gives CASSSGTGIGYTF.